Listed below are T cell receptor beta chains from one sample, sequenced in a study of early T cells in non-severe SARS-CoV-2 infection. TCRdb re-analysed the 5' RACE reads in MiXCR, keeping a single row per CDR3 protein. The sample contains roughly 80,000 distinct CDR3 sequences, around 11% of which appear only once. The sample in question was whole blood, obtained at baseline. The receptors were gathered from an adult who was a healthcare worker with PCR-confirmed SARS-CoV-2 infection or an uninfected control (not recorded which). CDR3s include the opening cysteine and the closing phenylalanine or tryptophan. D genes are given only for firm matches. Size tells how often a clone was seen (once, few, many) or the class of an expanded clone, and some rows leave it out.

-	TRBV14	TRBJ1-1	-	TGTGCCAGCAGCCAAGACGGACAGACAAGCAGGGTAGCTTTCTTT	CASSQDGQTSRVAFF
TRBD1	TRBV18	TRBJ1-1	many	TGTGCCAGCTCACCACGCACGGGACAGGGGGCCCTGAACACTGAAGCTTTCTTT	CASSPRTGQGALNTEAFF
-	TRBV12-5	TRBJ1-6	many	TGTGCTAGTGGTCCGGGACGCGGGAATTCACCCCTCCACTTT	CASGPGRGNSPLHF
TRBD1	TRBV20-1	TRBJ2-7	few	TGCAGTGCTAGAGACCGGGACAGGGGACTCGAGCAGTACTTC	CSARDRDRGLEQYF
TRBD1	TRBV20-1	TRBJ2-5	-	TGCAGTGCCAGGAGACAGGGGCCCCGAAGAGAGACCCAGTACTTC	CSARRQGPRRETQYF
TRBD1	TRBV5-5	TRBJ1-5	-	TGTGCCAGCAGCCGAGATACAGGGGCGCTCAATCAGCCCCAGCATTTT	CASSRDTGALNQPQHF
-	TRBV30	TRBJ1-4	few	TGTGCCTGGAGGAGGTCGACTAATGAAAAACTGTTTTTT	CAWRRSTNEKLFF
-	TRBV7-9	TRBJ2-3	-	TGTGCCAGCAGCTTAGAACACGGAATCACAGATACGCAGTATTTT	CASSLEHGITDTQYF
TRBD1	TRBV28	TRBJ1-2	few	TGTGCCAGCAGTTCCACAGGGGGCCGCTATGGCTACACCTTC	CASSSTGGRYGYTF
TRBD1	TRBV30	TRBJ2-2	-	TGTGCCTGGAGTCGGGACAGGGAATCCGGGGAGCTGTTTTTT	CAWSRDRESGELFF
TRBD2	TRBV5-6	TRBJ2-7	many	TGTGCCAGCAGCTTCCCGGGACTAGCCTACGAGCAGTACTTC	CASSFPGLAYEQYF
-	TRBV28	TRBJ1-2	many	TGTGCCAGCAGTTTGGGAGGAGGCTACACCTTC	CASSLGGGYTF
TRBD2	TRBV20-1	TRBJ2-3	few	TGCAGTGCCACCGGACTAGCGGGGGGGGCAGATACGCAGTATTTT	CSATGLAGGADTQYF
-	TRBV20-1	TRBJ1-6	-	TGCAGTGCTAGACCCTTTGGGAATTCACCCCTCCACTTT	CSARPFGNSPLHF
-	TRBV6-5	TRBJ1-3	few	TGTGCCAGTAAGGGAGACGCCCTCTCTGGAAACACCATATATTTT	CASKGDALSGNTIYF
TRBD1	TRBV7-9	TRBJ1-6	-	TGTGCCAGCAGCTTAGGGGACAGGGATAATTCACCCCTCCACTTT	CASSLGDRDNSPLHF
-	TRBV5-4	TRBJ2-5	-	TGTGCCAGCAGCTTGGGGCGGATCTACCAAGAGACCCAGTACTTC	CASSLGRIYQETQYF
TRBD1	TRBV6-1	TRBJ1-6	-	TGTGCCAGCAGTCCGGGACAGGGGTCCTATAATTCACCCCTCCACTTT	CASSPGQGSYNSPLHF
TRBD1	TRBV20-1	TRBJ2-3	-	TGCAGTGCTAGACGCTGGGACAGGGGAACAGATACGCAGTATTTT	CSARRWDRGTDTQYF
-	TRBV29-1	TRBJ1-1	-	TGCAGCGTTGATGCCGCGGGACTTAGAACTGAAGCTTTCTTT	CSVDAAGLRTEAFF
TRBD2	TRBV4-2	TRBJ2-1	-	TGTGCCAGCAGCCAAGAAGGGCGGGGGGGCCAGGAGAATGAGCAGTTCTTC	CASSQEGRGGQENEQFF
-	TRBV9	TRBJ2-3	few	TGTGCCAGCAGCGTAGATCTTGGGGGGTTAATTAAAGATACGCAGTATTTT	CASSVDLGGLIKDTQYF
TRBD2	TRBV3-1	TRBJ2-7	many	TGTGCCAGCAGCCAAGATGGAGCGGGGGGGCGCGAGCAGTACTTC	CASSQDGAGGREQYF
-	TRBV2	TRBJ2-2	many	TGTGCCTGCGGACTGCTCGGGGAGCTGTTTTTT	CACGLLGELFF
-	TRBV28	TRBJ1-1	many	TGTGCCAGCAGTAGAGCGGGGGGAAGTGGCACTGAAGCTTTCTTT	CASSRAGGSGTEAFF
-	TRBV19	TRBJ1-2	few	TGTGCCAGTAGTCCCGGGCCGGGGAAGAACTATGGCTACACCTTC	CASSPGPGKNYGYTF
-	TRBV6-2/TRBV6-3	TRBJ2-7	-	TGTGCCACTCGGGGGGCAAACTACGAGCAGTACTTC	CATRGANYEQYF
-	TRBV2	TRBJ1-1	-	TGTGCCAGCAGTGAGAGGGTGTATCGAGGGGCTACTGAAGCTTTCTTT	CASSERVYRGATEAFF
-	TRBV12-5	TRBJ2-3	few	TGTGCTAGTGGTTTGACAGGGGGGGTAGAAAACACAGATACGCAGTATTTT	CASGLTGGVENTDTQYF
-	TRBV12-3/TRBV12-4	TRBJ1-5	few	TGTGCCAGCAGTTTGAGGAAAAATCAGCCCCAGCATTTT	CASSLRKNQPQHF
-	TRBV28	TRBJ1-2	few	TGTGCCAGCAGTTCATTGAAGGTGGGCTATGGCTACACCTTC	CASSSLKVGYGYTF
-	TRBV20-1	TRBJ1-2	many	TGCAGTGCTGTCAGGGTTCAGGGCTACACCTTC	CSAVRVQGYTF
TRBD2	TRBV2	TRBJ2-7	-	TGTGCCAGCAGTGGACGACTAGCGGGTCCTAGCTCCTACGAGCAGTACTTC	CASSGRLAGPSSYEQYF
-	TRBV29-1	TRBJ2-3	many	TGCAGCGGCAGGGGTACAGATACGCAGTATTTT	CSGRGTDTQYF
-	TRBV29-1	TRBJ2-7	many	TGCAGCGCCTCCGACGGGGGAGAGTACGAGCAGTACTTC	CSASDGGEYEQYF
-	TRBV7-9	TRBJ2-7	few	TGTGCCAGCAGCTTAACTGACGAGCAGTACTTC	CASSLTDEQYF
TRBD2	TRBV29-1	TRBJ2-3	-	TGCAGCATGGCCGGAGCGGGGGGGCTGGATACGCAGTATTTT	CSMAGAGGLDTQYF
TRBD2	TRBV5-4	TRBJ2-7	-	TGTGCCAGCAGCCCTGGACTAGCGGTGGAGCAGTACTTC	CASSPGLAVEQYF
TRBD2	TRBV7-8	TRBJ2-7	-	TGTGCCAGCAGCTTAAGGCTAGCGGCCTACGAGCAGTACTTC	CASSLRLAAYEQYF
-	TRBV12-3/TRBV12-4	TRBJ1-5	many	TGTGCCAGCGGAATCCTCCGGGACACCTTCTTCTCGCCCCAGCATTTT	CASGILRDTFFSPQHF
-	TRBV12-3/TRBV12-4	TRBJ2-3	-	TGTGCCAGCAGTTTCCGCAGGGGCCGGCCCACAGATACGCAGTATTTT	CASSFRRGRPTDTQYF
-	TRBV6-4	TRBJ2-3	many	TGTGCCAGCAGTGTATCGCGTGGGGCCACAGATACGCAGTATTTT	CASSVSRGATDTQYF
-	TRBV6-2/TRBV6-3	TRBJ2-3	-	TGTGCCAGCAGTCCGACTAGAGATACGCAGTATTTT	CASSPTRDTQYF
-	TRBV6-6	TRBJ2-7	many	TGTGCCAGCAGTTACCTAGGGACCCAGTACGAGCAGTACTTC	CASSYLGTQYEQYF
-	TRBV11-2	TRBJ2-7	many	TGTGCCAGCAGCCCAACCGGGACCCGAGATTACGAGCAGTACTTC	CASSPTGTRDYEQYF
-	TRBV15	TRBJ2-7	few	TGTGCCACCAGCAATGCGGCGGCCCGGGGTATAGAGCAGTACTTC	CATSNAAARGIEQYF
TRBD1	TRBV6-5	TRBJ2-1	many	TGTGCCAGCAGTTACGGGACAGGGGGGGACAATGAGCAGTTCTTC	CASSYGTGGDNEQFF
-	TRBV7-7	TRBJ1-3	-	TGTGCCAGCAGCTTGGGCCCTGGCTCTGGAAACACCATATATTTT	CASSLGPGSGNTIYF
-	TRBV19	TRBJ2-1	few	TGTGCCAGTAGTACCCAACGGGCCCTTACGAGCTCCTACAATGAGCAGTTCTTC	CASSTQRALTSSYNEQFF
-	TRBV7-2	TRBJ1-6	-	TGTGCCAGCAGCCCCCCCCCCGGGGACGTAAAGCCCCTCCACTTT	CASSPPPGDVKPLHF
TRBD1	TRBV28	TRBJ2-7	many	TGTGCCAGCAGGGACAGGATCTACGAGCAGTACTTC	CASRDRIYEQYF
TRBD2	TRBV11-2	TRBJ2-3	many	TGTGCCAGCAGCCCGGGACTAGCGGGCACAGATACGCAGTATTTT	CASSPGLAGTDTQYF
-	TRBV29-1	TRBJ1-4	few	TGCGGCGTTGGAGGGGACCACGAAAAACTGTTTTTT	CGVGGDHEKLFF
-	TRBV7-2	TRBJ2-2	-	TGTGCCAGCAGCTTAAGACCTCTAGGCGGGGAGCTGTTTTTT	CASSLRPLGGELFF
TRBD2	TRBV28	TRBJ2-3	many	TGTGCCAGCAGTTCCACTACTAGCGGGGCCACAGATACGCAGTATTTT	CASSSTTSGATDTQYF
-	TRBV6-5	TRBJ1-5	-	TGTGCCAGCAGCACACAGGGAGATAGTCAGCCCCAACATTTT	CASSTQGDSQPQHF
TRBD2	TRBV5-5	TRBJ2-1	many	TGTGCCAGCAGCTTACTAGCGGGGAATGTGCATGAGCAGTTCTTC	CASSLLAGNVHEQFF
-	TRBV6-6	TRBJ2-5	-	TGTGCCAGCAGTTACTCGATAGCGGCACCTCAAGAGACCCAGTACTTC	CASSYSIAAPQETQYF
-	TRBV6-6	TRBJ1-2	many	TGTGCCAGCAGTTACGGTCAGTTAGCTAACTATGGCTACACCTTC	CASSYGQLANYGYTF